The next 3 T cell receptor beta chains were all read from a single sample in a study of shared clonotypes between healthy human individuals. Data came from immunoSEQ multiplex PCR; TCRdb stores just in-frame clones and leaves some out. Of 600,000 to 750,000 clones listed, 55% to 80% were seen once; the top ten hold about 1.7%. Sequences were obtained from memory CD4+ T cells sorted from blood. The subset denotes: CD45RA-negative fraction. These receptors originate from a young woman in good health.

DNA for the CDR3: TGTGCCATCAGTGGAACCGCCGGGACTAGCGGGAGCCACGAGCAGTACTTC. As protein: CAISGTAGTSGSHEQYF. The J gene is TRBJ2-7, the V gene TRBV10-3, with TRBD2 matching over 14 bases. Germline values: CDR1 ENHRY, CDR2 SYGVKD. Losses at the gene ends were 4 bases for V and 5 bases for J; bases not matched to a gene: 10. The CDR3 runs to 17 residues.

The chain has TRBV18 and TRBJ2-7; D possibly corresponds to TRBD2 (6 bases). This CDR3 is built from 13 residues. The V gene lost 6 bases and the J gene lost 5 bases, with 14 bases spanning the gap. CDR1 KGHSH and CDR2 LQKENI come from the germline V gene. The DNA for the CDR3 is TGTGCCAGCTCCCGACTCTCTAGCGACGAGCAGTACTTC. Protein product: CASSRLSSDEQYF.

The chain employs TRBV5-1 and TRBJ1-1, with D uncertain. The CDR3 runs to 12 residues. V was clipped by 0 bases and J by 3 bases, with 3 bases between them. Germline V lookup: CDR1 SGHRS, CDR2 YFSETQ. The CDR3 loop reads CASSLGHTEAFF. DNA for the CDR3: TGCGCCAGCAGCTTGGGTCACACTGAAGCTTTCTTT.